These 18 T cell receptor beta chains were sequenced from one sample in a study of blood T cell repertoires in COVID-19. Assay: immunoSEQ multiplex PCR; the TCRdb copy retains only in-frame clones and omits some. The sample holds 150,000 to 200,000 clones; around 80% are singletons and the top ten take about 16%. The material sequenced was PBMCs or T cells enriched from blood (not recorded which). These receptors were collected from a man aged 50 or older who had recovered from COVID-19.

The V and J genes are TRBV5-6 and TRBJ1-1; D is possibly TRBD1 (6 bases). The germline V gene encodes CDR1 SGHDT and CDR2 YYEEEE. The length of the CDR3 is 14 residues. The V end was cut by 4 bases, the J end by 5 bases, with 15 bases between. As DNA, the CDR3 is TGTGCCAGCAGCCGCACGGGGGGCGATACTGAAGCTTTCTTT. It is translated as CASSRTGGDTEAFF.

There are a few counts of this clone. The sample has other DNA sequences that encode this CDR3 too. CDR3: CASSFGQGNTEAFF. The CDR3 DNA reads as TGCGCCAGCAGCTTTGGTCAGGGGAACACTGAAGCTTTCTTT. The chain recombines TRBV5-1 with TRBJ1-1, with D tentatively TRBD1 (5 bases). CDR1 and CDR2 from the germline V gene are SGHRS and YFSETQ. The CDR3 totals 14 residues. Trimming pared 2 bases from V and 1 base from J, leaving 9 bases between.

This clone was counted at least ten times. The gene calls are TRBV10-2 and TRBJ1-5; 9 nucleotides line up with TRBD1. The CDR3 has 13 residues. Germline assignment: CDR1 WSHSY and CDR2 SAAADI. V trimming: 5 bases; J trimming: 6 bases; junction bases outside the gene matches: 2. CDR3 nucleotide sequence: TGCGCCAGCAGTCCGGGACAGGGTCAGCCCCAGCATTTT. Its protein product is CASSPGQGQPQHF.

V is TRBV7-7 and J is TRBJ2-1; 9 bases map to TRBD1. J was trimmed by 5 bases and V by 5 bases; bases with no gene match: 10. This CDR3 has 16 amino acids. Germline assignment: CDR1 SSHAT and CDR2 FNYEAQ (reference sequence). The CDR3 is CASSPLLGQGNNEQFF. CDR3 coding DNA: TGTGCCAGCAGCCCATTGTTGGGACAGGGAAACAATGAGCAGTTCTTC. Full variable domain (missing parts from reference TRBV7-7 and TRBJ2-1): GAGVSQSPRYKVTKRGQDVTLRCDPISSHATLYWYQQALGQGPEFLTYFNYEAQPDKSGLPSDRFSAERPEGSISTLTIQRTEQRDSAMYRCASSPLLGQGNNEQFFGPGTRLTVL.

The gene calls are TRBV25-1 and TRBJ1-5; the match to TRBD1 covers 9 bases. Germline loops: CDR1 MGHDK, CDR2 SYGVNS. J lost 4 bases, V lost 3 bases, and 7 bases had no gene match. The CDR3 spans 16 residues. This CDR3 is CASSDGGQGANQPQHF. In DNA, the CDR3 is TGTGCCAGCAGTGATGGGGGACAGGGAGCTAATCAGCCCCAGCATTTT.

This clone was counted once. The rearrangement uses TRBV5-1 and TRBJ2-5; D is possibly TRBD2 (7 bases). The germline V and J ends were trimmed by 3 bases and 1 base, with 16 bases remaining between them. This CDR3 spans 16 amino acids. Germline V lookup: CDR1 SGHRS, CDR2 YFSETQ. As DNA, the CDR3 is TGCGCCAGCAGCTCCTCGGGGGGCCCCACCCAAGAGACCCAGTACTTC. Its translation: CASSSSGGPTQETQYF.

This clone was detected only once. The rearrangement joins TRBV6-5 to TRBJ1-1; 7 bases are a match to TRBD1. The V gene's germline CDR1 is MNHEY and CDR2 SVGAGI. V was pared by 0 bases and J by 1 base, with 2 bases of the junction left unmatched. CDR3 length: 15 amino acids. The CDR3 protein is CASSYSRTGNTEAFF. CDR3 in DNA: TGTGCCAGCAGTTACTCGCGGACAGGGAACACTGAAGCTTTCTTT.

This clone was observed a few times. The chain employs TRBV5-5 and TRBJ1-3; D is unresolved. The V gene's germline CDR1 is SGHKS and CDR2 YYEKEE (reference sequence). The CDR3 runs 14 residues. V dropped 2 bases and J dropped 4 bases, with 10 bases sitting between them. This chain's CDR3 is CASSLTRWGNTIYF. CDR3 nucleotide sequence: TGTGCCAGCAGCTTAACACGCTGGGGAAACACCATATATTTT.

The V gene is TRBV5-5, the J gene TRBJ1-3; D perhaps matches TRBD1 (6 bases). CDR3 length: 17 residues. V was clipped by 4 bases and J by 3 bases, with 20 bases between them. In germline, CDR1 is SGHKS, CDR2 YYEKEE (reference sequence). CDR3 loop: CASSGGPGRVVGNTIYF. The CDR3 bases are TGTGCCAGCAGCGGGGGCCCTGGCAGGGTGGTTGGAAACACCATATATTTT.

The sample holds one count of this clone. V usage is TRBV3-1 (or the pseudogene TRBV3-2) and J usage is TRBJ2-7; D is perhaps TRBD1 (5 bases). Germline assignment: CDR1 LGHDT and CDR2 YNNKEL (reference sequence). There are 15 residues in the CDR3. With 3 bases removed from V and 4 bases from J, the gap between germline ends came to 16 bases. This chain's CDR3 is CASSHGRTPGYEQYF. The CDR3 DNA reads TGTGCCAGCAGCCACGGACGGACCCCAGGGTACGAGCAGTACTTC.

The chain links TRBV7-9 to TRBJ2-1; TRBD1 matches 12 bases. Germline V gene lookup returns CDR1 SEHNR and CDR2 FQNEAQ (reference sequence). The junction had 6 bases not matched to a gene; V was cut back by 2 bases and J by 7 bases. The CDR3 spans 16 residues. This CDR3 reads CASSLNRDRGLNEQFF. Written as DNA, the CDR3 is TGTGCCAGCAGCTTAAATCGGGACAGGGGGCTTAATGAGCAGTTCTTC.

The J gene is TRBJ1-5, the V gene TRBV5-1; D is unresolved. V was clipped by 0 bases and J by 3 bases, with 10 bases between them. This CDR3 is built from 15 residues. Germline V gene sequence: CDR1 SGHRS, CDR2 YFSETQ. In DNA, the CDR3 is TGCGCCAGCAGCTTGGATGCGGGATACAATCAGCCCCAGCATTTT. Amino acid sequence: CASSLDAGYNQPQHF.

This clone was seen a few times. The J gene is TRBJ1-6, the V gene TRBV29-1; TRBD1 is a possible D gene (6 bases). The CDR3 runs 13 residues. V was pared by 6 bases and J by 6 bases, with 12 bases between. Germline CDR1 SQVTM, CDR2 ANQGSEA. As DNA, the CDR3 is TGCAGCGTCACTACAGGGTCTAATTCACCCCTCCACTTT. As protein: CSVTTGSNSPLHF.

The V and J genes are TRBV5-1 and TRBJ2-3, with 9 bases fitting TRBD1. The V and J ends lost 4 bases and 6 bases, in that order; junction bases with no gene match: 12. The CDR3 spans 16 residues. Looked up from germline, CDR1 is SGHRS and CDR2 is YFSETQ. As DNA, the CDR3 is TGCGCCAGCAGCCTACAGGGGGCGCAGATGTCTGATACGCAGTATTTT. This codes for CASSLQGAQMSDTQYF.

J is TRBJ2-6 and V is TRBV5-6; D gene unclear. This CDR3 has 13 residues. CDR1 SGHDT and CDR2 YYEEEE come from the germline V gene. Trimming removed 5 bases from V and 2 bases from J, with 5 bases in between. CDR3 loop: CASSRPGANVLTF. The CDR3 region has the DNA TGTGCCAGCAGTCGTCCTGGGGCCAACGTCCTGACTTTC.

The chain links TRBV28 to TRBJ1-1; 8 bases are a match to TRBD1. The trim removed 7 bases at V and 4 bases at J, leaving 14 bases unmatched. Germline V gene data show CDR1 as MDHEN and CDR2 as SYDVKM. CDR3 length equals 16 residues. The CDR3 nucleotides read TGTGCCAGCATGTCACGACAGGGGAGGGGTAGCACTGAAGCTTTCTTT. Protein sequence: CASMSRQGRGSTEAFF.

The V call is TRBV4-1, the J call TRBJ1-6; TRBD1 is a possible D gene (6 bases). The length of the CDR3 is 15 residues. The V gene's germline CDR1 is MGHRA and CDR2 YSYEKL. V was cut by 0 bases and J by 7 bases, with 10 bases left in between. This CDR3 is CASSQDRGYNSPLHF. As DNA, the CDR3 is TGCGCCAGCAGCCAAGATAGGGGGTACAATTCACCCCTCCACTTT.

The chain employs TRBV7-2 and TRBJ1-2; D call uncertain. Germline CDR1 SGHTA, CDR2 FQGNSA. The CDR3 covers 15 residues. Trimming removed 1 base at V and 2 bases at J, with 11 bases between. CDR3 in amino acids: CASSLEPGANYGYTF. The CDR3 DNA follows: TGTGCCAGCAGCTTAGAGCCGGGAGCGAACTATGGCTACACCTTC.